This T cell receptor (beta chain) was captured by sequencing in a study of T cell changes during pregnancy in multiple sclerosis. Trimming removed 1 base from V and 2 bases from J; junction bases left unmatched: 11. CDR1 is SGHNT, CDR2 YENEEA, per germline. This CDR3 region has 18 residues. Assay: immunoSEQ multiplex PCR; the TCRdb copy retains only in-frame clones and omits some. Among 98,000 or so clones listed, under 95% were seen once. This TCR came from a female donor with multiple sclerosis, enrolled in a pregnancy study. The rearrangement links TRBV11-3 to TRBJ2-5; 9 bases are a match to TRBD1. This specimen was peripheral blood, taken after pregnancy. CDR3: CASSLGDRAAAPQETQYF. In DNA, the CDR3 is TGTGCCAGCAGCTTAGGGGACAGGGCTGCAGCACCGCAAGAGACCCAGTACTTC.